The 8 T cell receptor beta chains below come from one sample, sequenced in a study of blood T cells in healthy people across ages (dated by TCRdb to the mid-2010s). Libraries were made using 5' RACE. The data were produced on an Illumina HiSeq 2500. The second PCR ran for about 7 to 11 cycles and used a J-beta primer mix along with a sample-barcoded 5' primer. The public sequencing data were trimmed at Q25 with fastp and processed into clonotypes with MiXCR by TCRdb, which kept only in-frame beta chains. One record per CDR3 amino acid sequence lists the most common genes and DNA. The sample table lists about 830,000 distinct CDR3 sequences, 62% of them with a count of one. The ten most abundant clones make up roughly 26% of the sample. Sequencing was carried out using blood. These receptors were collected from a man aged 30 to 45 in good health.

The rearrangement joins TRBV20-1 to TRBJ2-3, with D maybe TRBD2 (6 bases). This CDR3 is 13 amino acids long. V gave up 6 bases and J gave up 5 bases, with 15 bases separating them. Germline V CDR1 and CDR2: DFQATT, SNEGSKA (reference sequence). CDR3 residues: CSAGPSGRDTQYF. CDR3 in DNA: TGCAGTGCCGGGCCTTCCGGGAGAGATACGCAGTATTTT.

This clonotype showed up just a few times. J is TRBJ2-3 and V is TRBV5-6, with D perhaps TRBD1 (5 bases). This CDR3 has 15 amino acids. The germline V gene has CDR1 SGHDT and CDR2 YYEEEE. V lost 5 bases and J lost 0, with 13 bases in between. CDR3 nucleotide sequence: TGTGCCAGCAGTCTGGGGCAGTTTAGCACAGATACGCAGTATTTT. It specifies CASSLGQFSTDTQYF.

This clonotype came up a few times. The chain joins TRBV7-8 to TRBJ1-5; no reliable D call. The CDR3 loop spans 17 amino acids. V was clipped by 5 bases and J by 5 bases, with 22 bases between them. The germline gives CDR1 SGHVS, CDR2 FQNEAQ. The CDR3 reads CASSPQTGVPGDQPQHF. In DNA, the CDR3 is TGTGCCAGCAGCCCCCAAACCGGTGTTCCTGGGGATCAGCCCCAGCATTTT.

The DNA for the CDR3 is TGCGCCAGCAGCGCAGGGGATAATGAAAAACTGTTTTTT. It codes for CASSAGDNEKLFF. V usage is TRBV5-1 and J usage is TRBJ1-4; possibly TRBD1 for D (6 bases). Germline lookup yields CDR1 SGHRS and CDR2 YFSETQ. Trimming took off 4 bases at V and 4 bases at J, with 8 bases between the two ends. CDR3 length: 13 residues.

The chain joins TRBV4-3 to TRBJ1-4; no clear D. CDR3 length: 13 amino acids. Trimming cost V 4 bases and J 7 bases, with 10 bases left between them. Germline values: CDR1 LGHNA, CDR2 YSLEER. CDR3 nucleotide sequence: TGCGCCAGCAGCCGCACAGTTGGTGAAAAACTGTTTTTT. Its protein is CASSRTVGEKLFF.

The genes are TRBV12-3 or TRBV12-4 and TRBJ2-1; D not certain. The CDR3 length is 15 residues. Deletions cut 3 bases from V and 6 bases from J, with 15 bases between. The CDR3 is CASSFEALRLNEQFF. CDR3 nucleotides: TGTGCCAGCAGTTTTGAAGCTCTTCGCCTCAATGAGCAGTTCTTC.

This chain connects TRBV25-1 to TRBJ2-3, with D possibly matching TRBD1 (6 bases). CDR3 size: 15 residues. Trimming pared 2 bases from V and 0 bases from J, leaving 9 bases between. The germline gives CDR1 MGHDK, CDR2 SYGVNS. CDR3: CASSEQGYSTDTQYF. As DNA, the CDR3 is TGTGCCAGCAGTGAACAGGGGTACAGCACAGATACGCAGTATTTT.

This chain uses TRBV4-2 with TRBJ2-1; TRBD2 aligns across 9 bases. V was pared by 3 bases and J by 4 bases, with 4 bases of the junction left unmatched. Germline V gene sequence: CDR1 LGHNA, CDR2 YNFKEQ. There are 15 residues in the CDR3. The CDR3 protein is CASSQTSGAYNEQFF. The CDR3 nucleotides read TGTGCCAGCAGCCAGACTAGCGGTGCTTACAATGAGCAGTTCTTC.